One and the same sample provided the 16 T cell receptor beta chains below, sequenced in a study of beta chain features in type 1 diabetes. The investigators reverse transcribed all of the isolated RNA, so they sequenced expressed TCRB transcripts. TCRdb's copy holds only in-frame clones and misses some; the assay was immunoSEQ multiplex PCR. Seen here are hundreds of thousands of clones, over 10% observed once, and the top ten hold approximately 0.015%. Sample: naive CD4+ T cells from blood. These receptors came from a man aged 18 to 35 in good health.

The CDR3 here is CASSRQGIGANVLTF. The CDR3 nucleotides read TGCGCCAGCAGCCGACAGGGAATTGGGGCCAACGTCCTGACTTTC. The V and J genes are TRBV4-3 and TRBJ2-6, with 7 bases identical to TRBD1. CDR1 is LGHNA and CDR2 is YSLEER in the germline V gene. The CDR3 length is 15 residues. V was pared by 4 bases and J by 3 bases, with 3 bases of the junction left unmatched.

V gene TRBV11-2 combines with J gene TRBJ2-5; 8 bases map to TRBD1. V dropped 1 base and J dropped 2; count of bases not matched to a gene: 3. Germline values: CDR1 SGHAT, CDR2 FQNNGV. The CDR3 length is 15 residues. This chain's CDR3 is CASSLGTGRQETQYF. The DNA of the CDR3 is TGTGCCAGCAGCTTAGGGACAGGGCGGCAAGAGACCCAGTACTTC.

The chain combines TRBV4-2 with TRBJ2-1; 8 bases fit TRBD2. The CDR3 runs 14 residues. Germline V gives CDR1 LGHNA, CDR2 YNFKEQ. J lost 4 bases, V lost 4 bases, and 3 bases had no gene match. CDR3 DNA: TGTGCCAGCAGCCCCGGGAGGGTGTACAATGAGCAGTTCTTC. It translates to CASSPGRVYNEQFF.

The V gene is TRBV5-4, the J gene TRBJ2-3; the D is unclear. Trimming shortened V by 5 bases and J by 0 bases, and 7 bases separated the two germline ends. This CDR3 is built from 13 residues. Looked up from germline, CDR1 is SGHNT and CDR2 is YYREEE (reference sequence). The CDR3 coding sequence is TGTGCCAGCAGACTGTACAGCACAGATACGCAGTATTTT. The encoded protein is CASRLYSTDTQYF.

The rearrangement uses TRBV11-3 and TRBJ1-1; maybe TRBD1 (6 bases). Germline V CDR1 and CDR2: SGHNT, YENEEA. The CDR3 is made up of 13 amino acids. The germline V and J ends were trimmed by 0 bases and 7 bases, with 9 bases remaining between them. The CDR3 DNA reads TGTGCCAGCAGCTTAGATGGACAGAATGAAGCTTTCTTT. Protein sequence: CASSLDGQNEAFF.

This clone was counted a few times. V and J are TRBV4-2 and TRBJ1-6, with 9 bases identical to TRBD1. J lost 7 bases, V lost 3 bases, and 10 bases had no gene match. CDR1 LGHNA and CDR2 YNFKEQ come from the germline V gene. The CDR3 spans 17 residues. The CDR3 reads CASSQEQGASLNSPLHF. The CDR3 bases are TGTGCCAGCAGCCAGGAACAGGGGGCGTCCTTAAATTCACCCCTCCACTTT.

The chain links TRBV5-1 to TRBJ2-5, with 9 bases fitting TRBD1. V dropped 4 bases and J dropped 5; count of bases not matched to a gene: 6. Germline V lookup: CDR1 SGHRS, CDR2 YFSETQ. This CDR3 is built from 14 residues. The CDR3 DNA is TGCGCCAGCAGCATACAGGGGGCGAGCGAGACCCAGTACTTC. It is translated as CASSIQGASETQYF. Looking up the rest from reference TRBV5-1 and TRBJ2-5 gives the full variable domain: KAGVTQTPRYLIKTRGQQVTLSCSPISGHRSVSWYQQTPGQGLQFLFEYFSETQRNKGNFPGRFSGRQFSNSRSEMNVSTLELGDSALYLCASSIQGASETQYFGPGTRLLVL.

The chain carries TRBV7-6 and TRBJ2-2; D possibly corresponds to TRBD1 (6 bases). Germline lookup yields CDR1 SGHVS and CDR2 FNYEAQ. The V gene lost 5 bases and the J gene lost 4 bases, with 14 bases spanning the gap. The CDR3 is 15 residues long. The CDR3 is CASSPIRGGTGELFF. In nucleotides, the CDR3 is TGTGCCAGCAGCCCCATCCGAGGGGGCACCGGGGAGCTGTTTTTT.

This clone was seen only a few times. This chain joins TRBV5-1 and TRBJ2-7; D is ambiguous. Looked up from germline, CDR1 is SGHRS and CDR2 is YFSETQ. Trimming took off 5 bases at V and 0 bases at J, with 12 bases between the two ends. The CDR3 totals 14 residues. CDR3 DNA sequence: TGCGCCAGCAGGACCGGCGGAAGCTCCTACGAGCAGTACTTC. Protein: CASRTGGSSYEQYF. Together with reference TRBV5-1 and TRBJ2-7, the CDR3 gives the full variable domain: KAGVTQTPRYLIKTRGQQVTLSCSPISGHRSVSWYQQTPGQGLQFLFEYFSETQRNKGNFPGRFSGRQFSNSRSEMNVSTLELGDSALYLCASRTGGSSYEQYFGPGTRLTVT.

J is TRBJ1-2 and V is TRBV7-2; D unresolved. Germline CDR1 is SGHTA and CDR2 is FQGNSA. CDR3 size: 16 residues. V gave up 6 bases and J gave up 0 bases, with 17 bases separating them. CDR3 protein: CASRKSLGRTNYGYTF. DNA for the CDR3: TGTGCCAGCAGGAAGTCGTTGGGCAGAACTAACTATGGCTACACCTTC.

V gene TRBV5-6 combines with J gene TRBJ2-5; 12 bases are a match to TRBD2. The V and J ends lost 0 bases and 0 bases, in that order; junction bases with no gene match: 6. The CDR3 totals 18 residues. CDR1 and CDR2 from the germline V gene are SGHDT and YYEEEE. CDR3 nucleotides: TGTGCCAGCAGCTTGGAGGCGACTAGCGGGAGCGACCAAGAGACCCAGTACTTC. This gives the protein CASSLEATSGSDQETQYF. The whole variable domain, filled in from reference TRBV5-6 and TRBJ2-5, reads DAGVTQSPTHLIKTRGQQVTLRCSPKSGHDTVSWYQQALGQGPQFIFQYYEEEERQRGNFPDRFSGHQFPNYSSELNVNALLLGDSALYLCASSLEATSGSDQETQYFGPGTRLLVL.

Points on this clone: Other nucleotide sequences in the sample specify the same CDR3. The chain links TRBV7-2 to TRBJ2-3; 15 bases are a match to TRBD2. The CDR3 sequence is 16 residues long. CDR1 is SGHTA and CDR2 is FQGNSA in the germline V gene. V dropped 4 bases and J dropped 5; count of bases not matched to a gene: 4. The CDR3 DNA follows: TGTGCCAGCAGCTCCGGACTAGCGGGAGGGCAAGATACGCAGTATTTT. Translating it yields CASSSGLAGGQDTQYF.

Only a few counts were recorded for this clone. A single base separates this from a much larger clone, so it may be a read error. The CDR3 loop reads CASSFRYEQYF. In DNA form, the CDR3 reads TGTGCCAGCAGCTTCCGCTACGAGCAGTACTTC. This chain uses TRBV11-2 with TRBJ2-7; D gene uncertain. The germline V and J ends were trimmed by 3 bases and 3 bases, with 3 bases remaining between them. There are 11 residues in the CDR3. Per germline, CDR1 SGHAT and CDR2 FQNNGV.

This clone was picked up a small number of times. The genes are TRBV23-1 and TRBJ1-2; the D gene is possibly TRBD1 (6 bases). TRBV23-1 is an ORF for which the function is uncertain. V was clipped by 3 bases and J by 0 bases, with 20 bases between them. The CDR3 runs to 18 residues. CDR3 in DNA: TGCGCCAGCAGTCACTTTCGACAGGTTGGGCAGTCTAACTATGGCTACACCTTC. It translates to CASSHFRQVGQSNYGYTF.

This clone was seen a few times. CDR3 in DNA: TGTGCCAGCAGGGAAATAACAGGGGGCACGAGCAATGAGCAGTTCTTC. Amino acids: CASREITGGTSNEQFF. The chain employs TRBV28 and TRBJ2-1, with 9 bases lining up with TRBD1. With V trimmed by 6 bases and J by 6 bases, 12 bases remained unmatched. Germline CDR1 is MDHEN and CDR2 is SYDVKM. The CDR3 has 16 amino acids.

This clone was seen a handful of times. CDR3 sequence: CASSRTDTNYGYTF. In nucleotides, the CDR3 is TGCGCCAGCAGCCGGACGGACACAAACTATGGCTACACCTTC. The chain employs TRBV4-1 and TRBJ1-2, with D tentatively TRBD1 (5 bases). The CDR3 extends over 14 amino acids. Deletions cut 4 bases from V and 2 bases from J, with 11 bases between. Germline V gene lookup returns CDR1 MGHRA and CDR2 YSYEKL.